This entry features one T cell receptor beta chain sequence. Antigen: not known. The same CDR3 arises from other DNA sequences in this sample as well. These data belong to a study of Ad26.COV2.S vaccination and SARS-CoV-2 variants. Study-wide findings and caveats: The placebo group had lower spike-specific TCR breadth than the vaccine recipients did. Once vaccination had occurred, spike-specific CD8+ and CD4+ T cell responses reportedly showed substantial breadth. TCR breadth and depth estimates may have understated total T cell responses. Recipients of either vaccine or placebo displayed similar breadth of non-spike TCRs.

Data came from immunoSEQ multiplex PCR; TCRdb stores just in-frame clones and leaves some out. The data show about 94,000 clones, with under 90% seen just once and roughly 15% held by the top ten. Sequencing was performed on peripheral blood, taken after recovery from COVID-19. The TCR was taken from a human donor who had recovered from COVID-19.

In DNA, the CDR3 is TGTGCCAGCAGCCGAGACAGGAATTATGGCTACACCTTC. Translated, it gives CASSRDRNYGYTF. The rearrangement joins TRBV6-2 or TRBV6-3 to TRBJ1-2, with D possibly TRBD1 on 6 matching bases. Per germline, CDR1 MNHEY and CDR2 SVGEGT. The germline V and J ends were trimmed by 6 bases and 5 bases, with 13 bases remaining between them. CDR3 length: 13 amino acids.